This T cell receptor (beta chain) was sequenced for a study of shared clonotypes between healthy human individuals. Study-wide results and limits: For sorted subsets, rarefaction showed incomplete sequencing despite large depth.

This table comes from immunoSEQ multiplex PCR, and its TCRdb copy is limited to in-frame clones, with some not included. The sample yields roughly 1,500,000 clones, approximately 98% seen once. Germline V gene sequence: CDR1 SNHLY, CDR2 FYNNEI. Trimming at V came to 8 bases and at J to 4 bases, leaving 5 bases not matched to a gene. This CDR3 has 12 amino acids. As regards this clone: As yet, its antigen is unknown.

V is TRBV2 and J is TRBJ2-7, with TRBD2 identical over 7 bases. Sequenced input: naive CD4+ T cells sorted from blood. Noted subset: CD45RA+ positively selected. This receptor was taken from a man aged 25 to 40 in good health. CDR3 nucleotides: TGTGCCAGCGGGCAGGGAGGGTACGAGCAGTACTTC. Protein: CASGQGGYEQYF.